This T cell receptor (beta chain) appears in the sequencing data of a study of shared clonotypes between healthy human individuals. Here immunoSEQ multiplex PCR was the method, and the copy in TCRdb shows in-frame clones only, minus some. Of around 2,000,000 clones detected, just under 95% appear once; the ten largest clones hold 0.9% to 1.4%. Naive CD8 populations comprised CD45RO-negative cells positively selected for CCR7, excluding terminally differentiated effector memory CD45RA+ cells. The ends lost 1 base at V and 4 bases at J; junction bases unmatched: 6. Germline V gives CDR1 SEHNR, CDR2 FQNEAQ (reference sequence). This CDR3 has 15 residues. On this clone itself: Its target is unknown.

Overall study results and limits: Sorted-subset sequencing was shown by rarefaction to be incomplete despite large depth. A few donors held about 4.5% of naive CD4 clonotypes in common.

The chain employs TRBV7-9 and TRBJ2-5, with 7 bases identical to TRBD2. The source of this sequence is a young man in good health. The sample comprised naive CD8+ T cells sorted from blood. Here the CDR3 reads CASSLVPAGAETQYF. CDR3 DNA: TGTGCCAGCAGCTTAGTTCCGGCGGGAGCAGAGACCCAGTACTTC.